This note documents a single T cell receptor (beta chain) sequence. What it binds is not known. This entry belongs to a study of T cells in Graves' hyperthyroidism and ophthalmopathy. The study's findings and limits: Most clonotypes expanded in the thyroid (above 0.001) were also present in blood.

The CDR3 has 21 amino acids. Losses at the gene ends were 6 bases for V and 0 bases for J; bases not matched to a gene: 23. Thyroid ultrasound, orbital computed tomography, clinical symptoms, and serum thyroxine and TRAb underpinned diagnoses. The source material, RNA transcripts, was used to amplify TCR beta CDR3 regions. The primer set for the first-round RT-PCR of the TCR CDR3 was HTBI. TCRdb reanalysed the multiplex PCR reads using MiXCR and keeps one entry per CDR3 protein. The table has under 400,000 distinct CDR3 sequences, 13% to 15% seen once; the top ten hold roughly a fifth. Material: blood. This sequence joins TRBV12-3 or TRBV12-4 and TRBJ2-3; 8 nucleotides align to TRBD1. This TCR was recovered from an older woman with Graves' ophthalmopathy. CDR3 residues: CASSRWRAGGIDGDSTDTQYF. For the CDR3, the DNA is TGTGCCAGCAGCCGATGGAGGGCAGGGGGCATAGACGGTGATAGCACAGATACGCAGTATTTT.